The rows below give T cell receptor beta chains drawn from one sample of a study of shared clonotypes between healthy human individuals. TCRdb's table, derived via immunoSEQ multiplex PCR, lists solely in-frame clones and lacks some. The sample carries about 1.1 million clones, about 72% recorded once. Sample: memory CD4+ T cells from PBMCs. Receptors were obtained from a man aged 18 to 35 in good health. Some clones in this sample may be carry-over from other donors' samples. The CDR3 runs from the conserved cysteine through the conserved F or W. D genes are given only for firm matches. Not every row has a clone size; where given, it reads once, few, many or a size class.

d_call clone_size j_call v_call cdr3_aa cdr3_nt
TRBD1 NA TRBJ2-5 TRBV5-1 CASSFTGGAEETQYF TGCGCCAGCAGCTTCACAGGGGGCGCCGAAGAGACCCAGTACTTC
NA few TRBJ2-1 TRBV7-2 CASSLLAAGYEQFF TGTGCCAGCAGCTTATTGGCCGCGGGCTATGAGCAGTTCTTC
TRBD2 NA TRBJ2-1 TRBV5-1 CASSFPSGSYNEQFF TGCGCCAGCAGCTTTCCTAGCGGCTCCTACAATGAGCAGTTCTTC
TRBD1 NA TRBJ1-5 TRBV19 CASSPLGGLDQPQHF TGTGCCAGTTCACCTCTAGGGGGCCTCGATCAGCCCCAGCATTTT
TRBD1 NA TRBJ2-3 TRBV27 CASSLTGQALTMGF TGTGCCAGCAGTTTAACGGGACAGGCCCTCACCATGGGTTTT
NA NA TRBJ1-4 TRBV28 CASTKGRGAVEKLFF TGTGCCAGCACCAAGGGTCGGGGGGCGGTTGAAAAACTGTTTTTT
NA NA TRBJ1-3 TRBV2 CASSDTSVVTIYF TGTGCCAGCAGTGATACCTCCGTGGTCACCATATATTTT
NA NA TRBJ1-3 TRBV4-1 CASSQDYSGNTIYF TGCGCCAGCAGCCAAGATTACTCTGGAAACACCATATATTTT
NA NA TRBJ2-7 TRBV4-1 CASSQVMSEQYF TGCGCCAGCAGCCAAGTGATGAGCGAGCAGTACTTC
TRBD2 few TRBJ2-1 TRBV7-3 CASSLSGRASEQFF TGTGCCAGCAGCTTAAGCGGGAGGGCTTCTGAGCAGTTCTTC
NA NA TRBJ1-1 TRBV10-3 CAIRGKGGLDEAFF TGTGCCATCAGGGGGAAGGGGGGGCTCGATGAAGCTTTCTTT
TRBD1 NA TRBJ1-2 TRBV5-1 CASSIIPGGQGGYTF TGCGCCAGCAGCATCATCCCAGGGGGCCAAGGAGGCTACACCTTC
TRBD2 NA TRBJ2-7 TRBV4-2 CASSQDLSGTYEQYF TGTGCCAGCAGCCAAGACCTTAGCGGGACCTACGAGCAGTACTTC
TRBD1 NA TRBJ2-1 TRBV6-5 CASSQPGQINEQFF TGTGCCAGCAGTCAGCCGGGACAGATCAATGAGCAGTTCTTC